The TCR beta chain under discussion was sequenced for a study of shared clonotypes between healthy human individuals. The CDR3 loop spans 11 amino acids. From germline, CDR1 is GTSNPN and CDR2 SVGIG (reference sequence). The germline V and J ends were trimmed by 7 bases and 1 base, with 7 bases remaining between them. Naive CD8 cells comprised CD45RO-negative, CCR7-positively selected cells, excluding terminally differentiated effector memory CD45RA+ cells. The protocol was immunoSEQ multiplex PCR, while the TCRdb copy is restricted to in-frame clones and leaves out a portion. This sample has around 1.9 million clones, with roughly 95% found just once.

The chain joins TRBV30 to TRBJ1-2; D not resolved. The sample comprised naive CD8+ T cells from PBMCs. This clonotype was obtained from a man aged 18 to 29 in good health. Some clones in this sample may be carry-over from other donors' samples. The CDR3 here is CASWVNYGYTF. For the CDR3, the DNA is TGTGCCTCATGGGTTAACTATGGCTACACCTTC. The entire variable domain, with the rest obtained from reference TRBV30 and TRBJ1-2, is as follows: SQTIHQWPATLVQPVGSPLSLECTVEGTSNPNLYWYRQAAGRGLQLLFYSVGIGQISSEVPQNLSASRPQDRQFILSSKKLLLSDSGFYLCASWVNYGYTFGSGTRLTVV.